The clone carrying this TCR beta chain was counted a few times. This specimen comes from a study of blood T cell repertoires in COVID-19. TCRdb's table, derived via immunoSEQ multiplex PCR, lists solely in-frame clones and lacks some. The sample has some 160,000 clones, around nine tenths seen once; the top ten hold approximately 2%. The V end was cut by 6 bases, the J end by 1 base, with 9 bases between. The germline CDR1 and CDR2 sequences are SQVTM and ANQGSEA. The CDR3 covers 13 residues. Specimen: peripheral blood. The receptor's source is a man in his fifties or sixties who had recovered from COVID-19. This chain uses TRBV29-1 with TRBJ2-2; no reliable D call. CDR3 DNA: TGCAGCGTGCTCCAGTGGAACACCGGGGAGCTGTTTTTT. Its protein is CSVLQWNTGELFF.